The 6 T cell receptor beta chains below were found in one sample sequenced in a study of regulatory T cells in long-lasting Graves disease. As for time point: newly diagnosed GD, antithyroid drugs for less than 3 months. Following extraction of RNA from PBMCs, that RNA was used to make the TCR library. Library construction for TCR beta used iRepertoire HTBI primers and Arm-PCR of CDR3 regions. TCRdb re-analysed the multiplex PCR reads in MiXCR, keeping a single row per CDR3 protein. The repertoire has about 350,000 distinct CDR3 sequences, over 15% of them found once; the top ten carry 25% to 30%. The data were also submitted as part of a second study, on T cells in Graves' hyperthyroidism and ophthalmopathy.

The sample was peripheral blood mononuclear cells (PBMCs), taken at new diagnosis, from a patient treated with antithyroid drugs. All receptors come from a man in his forties with Graves disease.

This clonotype was recorded at least ten times. V is TRBV20-1 and J is TRBJ1-1; D perhaps matches TRBD1 (5 bases). V lost 3 bases to trimming and J lost 7 bases, with 24 bases between them. The CDR3 sequence is 16 residues long. Germline V CDR1 and CDR2: DFQATT, SNEGSKA (reference sequence). CDR3: CSASPGPGRFRSEAFF. The CDR3 DNA reads as TGCAGTGCTAGTCCGGGACCGGGTCGGTTCCGGAGTGAAGCTTTCTTT.

J is TRBJ1-5 and V is TRBV28; TRBD1 agrees at 7 bases. V shed 3 bases and J 5 bases; nucleotides not matched to a gene: 4. This CDR3 comprises 14 residues. Germline lookup yields CDR1 MDHEN and CDR2 SYDVKM. For the CDR3, the DNA is TGTGCCAGCAGTTTGACAGGGAGTTATCAGCCCCAGCATTTT. Translated, it gives CASSLTGSYQPQHF.

Notes on this clonotype: A read error may account for a junction end that differs from germline. The chain uses TRBV7-7 and TRBJ1-1; 7 bases align to TRBD1. CDR1 is SSHAT and CDR2 is FNYEAQ in the germline V gene (reference sequence). There are 15 residues in the CDR3. The chain's CDR3 is CASRATRGKVYMAFF. The CDR3 region has the DNA TGTGCTAGCAGAGCGACCAGGGGGAAGGTTTATATGGCTTTCTTT.

A few counts support this clonotype. One base away lies a much larger clone, so this may be a sequencing read error. The chain joins TRBV20-1 to TRBJ2-1; 8 bases are a match to TRBD2. The CDR3 totals 15 residues. J was trimmed by 6 bases and V by 5 bases; bases with no gene match: 12. Germline V lookup: CDR1 DFQATT, CDR2 SNEGSKA (reference sequence). In DNA form, the CDR3 reads TGCAGTGCTGAGATACCGGGACGGGGGGGCAATGAGCAGTTCTTC. It is translated as CSAEIPGRGGNEQFF.

This clonotype was picked up many times. Relative to the germline gene, one junction end is altered; a read error may explain this. J is TRBJ2-5 and V is TRBV6-2 or TRBV6-3, with 7 nucleotides matching TRBD2. CDR1 is MNHEY, CDR2 SVGEGT, per germline. The CDR3 loop spans 14 amino acids. For the CDR3, the DNA is TGCGCCAGCAGCTTGGACCGCGGGAGCGAGACCCAGTACTTC. This translates into CASSLDRGSETQYF.

This clonotype was seen a handful of times. The rearrangement joins TRBV5-1 to TRBJ2-7; the match to TRBD1 covers 9 bases. Germline V gene lookup returns CDR1 SGHRS and CDR2 YFSETQ. The CDR3 sequence is 15 residues long. Trimming removed 0 bases from V and 2 bases from J; junction bases left unmatched: 3. This CDR3 is CASSLGDRETYEQYF. CDR3 DNA sequence: TGCGCCAGCAGCTTGGGGGACAGGGAAACCTACGAGCAGTACTTC.